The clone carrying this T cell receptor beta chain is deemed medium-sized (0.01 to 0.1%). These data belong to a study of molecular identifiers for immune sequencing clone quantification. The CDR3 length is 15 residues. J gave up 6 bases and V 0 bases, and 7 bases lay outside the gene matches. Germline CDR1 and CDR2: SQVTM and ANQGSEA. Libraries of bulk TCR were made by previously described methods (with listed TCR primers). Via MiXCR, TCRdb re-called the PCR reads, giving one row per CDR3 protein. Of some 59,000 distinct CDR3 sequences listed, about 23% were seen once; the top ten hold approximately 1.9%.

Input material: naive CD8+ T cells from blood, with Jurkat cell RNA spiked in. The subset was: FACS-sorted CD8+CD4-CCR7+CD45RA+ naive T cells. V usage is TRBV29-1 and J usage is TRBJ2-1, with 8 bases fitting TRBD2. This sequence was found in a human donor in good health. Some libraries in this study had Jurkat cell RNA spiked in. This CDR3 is CSVEEPGGPGNEQFF. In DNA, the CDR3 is TGCAGCGTTGAAGAGCCGGGAGGGCCTGGCAATGAGCAGTTCTTC.